This record concerns one TCR beta chain sequence. A much larger clone differs by one base, so this may be a read error. Germline values: CDR1 DFQATT, CDR2 SNEGSKA (reference sequence). V dropped 5 bases and J dropped 7; count of bases not matched to a gene: 10. The CDR3 is 14 residues long. The sample comes from a study of blood T cells in healthy people across ages. Combining a sample-barcoded 5' primer with a J-beta primer mix, a second PCR ran for about 7 to 12 cycles. TCRdb re-called the 5' RACE reads through MiXCR, storing one row per CDR3 protein. The sample lists around 870,000 distinct CDR3 sequences; less than 35% were seen once.

Sequenced input: blood. The receptor's source is a woman aged 80 or older in good health. This chain uses TRBV20-1 with TRBJ2-1; 8 bases map to TRBD2. CDR3 loop: CSAARAGAGNEQFF. The CDR3 DNA sequence: TGCAGTGCTGCTCGAGCGGGGGCAGGGAATGAGCAGTTCTTC.